This is a list of T cell receptor beta chains from one sample in a study of T-cell reconstitution after alpha-beta-depleted transplantation in children. TCRdb reanalysed the PCR reads using MiXCR and keeps one entry per CDR3 protein. Of almost 500,000 distinct CDR3 sequences in the sample, approximately 12% were seen once. The sequenced sample was PBMCs from the stem cell graft donor, obtained from the stem cell graft. The receptor source for this set is a human donor who donated a stem cell graft to a child with combined immunodeficiency. The CDR3 runs from the conserved cysteine through the conserved F or W. The order of the fields is V gene, D gene, clone size, J gene, CDR3 DNA, CDR3 protein. A D gene is named only where the DNA matches it firmly. Size tells how often a clone was seen (once, few, many) or the class of an expanded clone, and some rows leave it out.

V: TRBV12-3/TRBV12-4
D: -
size: few
J: TRBJ2-7
DNA: TGTGCCAGCACTCTAGTAGGGGGGAGCGGCGACGAGCAGTACTTC
CDR3: CASTLVGGSGDEQYF

V: TRBV19
D: -
size: -
J: TRBJ1-1
DNA: TGTGCCAGTAGTATGGTCAGAGTGAACACTGAAGCTTTCTTT
CDR3: CASSMVRVNTEAFF

V: TRBV11-2
D: TRBD2
size: -
J: TRBJ2-3
DNA: TGTGCCAGCAGCTTGGGGACTAGCGGGAGTGTGGGCACAGATACGCAGTATTTT
CDR3: CASSLGTSGSVGTDTQYF

V: TRBV12-3/TRBV12-4
D: -
size: many
J: TRBJ2-1
DNA: TGTGCCAGCAGTTTGGGCCAGAGCACCTACAATGAGCAGTTCTTC
CDR3: CASSLGQSTYNEQFF

V: TRBV4-3
D: TRBD1
size: many
J: TRBJ2-3
DNA: TGCGCCAGCAGCCAAGATCACAGGGGGCTAGGAGATACGCAGTATTTT
CDR3: CASSQDHRGLGDTQYF

V: TRBV18
D: -
size: many
J: TRBJ2-1
DNA: TGTGCCAGCTCGCAGACCGGACCGGTTATAAATGAGCAGTTCTTC
CDR3: CASSQTGPVINEQFF

V: TRBV6-2/TRBV6-3
D: -
size: few
J: TRBJ1-1
DNA: TGTGCCAGCAGTTCAGCCCGTCTTGGGGTGGGGAAAAACACTGAAGCTTTCTTT
CDR3: CASSSARLGVGKNTEAFF

V: TRBV9
D: -
size: many
J: TRBJ2-1
DNA: TGTGCCAGCAGCGTAGCTTTAGACAATGAGCAGTTCTTC
CDR3: CASSVALDNEQFF

V: TRBV11-2
D: -
size: many
J: TRBJ1-1
DNA: TGTGCCAGCAGCGCCATTCTCGAAGCTTTCTTT
CDR3: CASSAILEAFF

V: TRBV4-3
D: TRBD2
size: few
J: TRBJ2-7
DNA: TGCGCCAGCAGCCAAGATTCTAGCGGGAGGGCCTACGAGCAGTACTTC
CDR3: CASSQDSSGRAYEQYF

V: TRBV4-3
D: TRBD1
size: many
J: TRBJ2-7
DNA: TGCGCCAGCAGCCAAGAAACCTTCCAGGGGGCATACTACGAGCAGTACTTC
CDR3: CASSQETFQGAYYEQYF

V: TRBV6-4
D: TRBD2
size: few
J: TRBJ2-1
DNA: TGTGCCATGCCTATACGGGAGGAGTCCCACAATGAGCAGTTCTTC
CDR3: CAMPIREESHNEQFF

V: TRBV9
D: -
size: few
J: TRBJ2-2
DNA: -
CDR3: CASSVAFGTGELFF

V: TRBV12-3/TRBV12-4
D: TRBD1
size: -
J: TRBJ2-7
DNA: TGTGCCAGCAGTCCGACGGGACAGGGAATTGTGGGCGAGCAGTACTTC
CDR3: CASSPTGQGIVGEQYF

V: TRBV12-3/TRBV12-4
D: -
size: -
J: TRBJ1-5
DNA: TGTGCCAGCAGTTTATGGGGTGGTACAAGTCAGCCCCAGCATTTT
CDR3: CASSLWGGTSQPQHF

V: TRBV27
D: TRBD1
size: many
J: TRBJ2-2
DNA: TGTGCCAGCAGTAGGGACAGGGTCGACACCGGGGAGCTGTTTTTT
CDR3: CASSRDRVDTGELFF

V: TRBV24-1
D: -
size: -
J: TRBJ1-1
DNA: TGTGCCACCAGTGACAGGGCTTTCGCTGAAGCTTTCTTT
CDR3: CATSDRAFAEAFF

V: TRBV5-1
D: TRBD1
size: few
J: TRBJ2-7
DNA: TGCGCCAGCAGCTTGGTGACAGGGGACGAGCAGTACTTC
CDR3: CASSLVTGDEQYF

V: TRBV7-2
D: -
size: -
J: TRBJ2-5
DNA: TGTGCCAGCAGCGTATCAGGGTGGCAAGAGACCCAGTACTTC
CDR3: CASSVSGWQETQYF

V: TRBV20-1
D: TRBD1
size: few
J: TRBJ2-1
DNA: TGCAGTGCTAGAGATCAGGGGGACGTATACAATGAGCAGTTCTTC
CDR3: CSARDQGDVYNEQFF

V: TRBV4-2
D: -
size: -
J: TRBJ2-5
DNA: TGTGCCAGCAGCCAAGATAGTGGAGACAGGACACAGACCCAGTACTTC
CDR3: CASSQDSGDRTQTQYF

V: TRBV18
D: TRBD1
size: few
J: TRBJ2-7
DNA: TGTGCCAGCTCACCTTCTATTCCGGGACAGGGGTCCTACGAGCAGTACTTC
CDR3: CASSPSIPGQGSYEQYF

V: TRBV7-3
D: -
size: few
J: TRBJ2-1
DNA: TGTGCCAGCAGCCTTAGCGGCCCCCCCAATGGGCAGTTCTTC
CDR3: CASSLSGPPNGQFF

V: TRBV7-2
D: -
size: -
J: TRBJ1-2
DNA: TGTGCCAGCAGCTCCAACCTATTCTATGGCTACACCTTC
CDR3: CASSSNLFYGYTF

V: TRBV7-9
D: -
size: few
J: TRBJ2-5
DNA: TGTGCCAGCAGCCCCGGGACAACCCAAGAGACCCAGTACTTC
CDR3: CASSPGTTQETQYF